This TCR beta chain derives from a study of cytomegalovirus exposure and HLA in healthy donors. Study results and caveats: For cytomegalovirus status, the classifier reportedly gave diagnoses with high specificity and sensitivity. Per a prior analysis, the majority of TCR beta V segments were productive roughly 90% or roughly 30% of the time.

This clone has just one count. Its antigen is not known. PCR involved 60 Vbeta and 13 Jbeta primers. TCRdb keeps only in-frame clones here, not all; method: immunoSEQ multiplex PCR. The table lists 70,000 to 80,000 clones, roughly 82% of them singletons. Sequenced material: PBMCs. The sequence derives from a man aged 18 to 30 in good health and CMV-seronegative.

This chain's CDR3 is CASRTPNTEAFF. For the CDR3, the DNA is TGTGCCAGCAGAACACCGAACACTGAAGCTTTCTTT. V gene TRBV5-4 combines with J gene TRBJ1-1; D remains unclear. The CDR3 totals 12 residues. CDR1 and CDR2 from the germline V gene are SGHNT and YYREEE (reference sequence). Trimming shortened V by 5 bases and J by 1 base, and 6 bases separated the two germline ends.